The T cell receptor (beta chain) described here comes from a study of response to subunit inactivated influenza vaccine (dated by TCRdb to 2016 to 2018). Context from the whole study: To follow how T cells responded to a trivalent subunit inactivated influenza vaccine, the researchers relied on deep quantitative profiling of the T cell receptor repertoire. Paper-wide results and their limitations: The authors proposed that each seasonal influenza vaccination may bring in only a limited number of new T cells.

V lost 1 base and J lost 3 bases; the stretch between them is 7 bases long. From the cysteine through the phenylalanine, the CDR3 covers 13 amino acids. This entry keeps only the CDR3 DNA: 39 bases, framed from base 1. Ten or more counts support this clonotype. This receptor's antigen is unknown. Per-nucleotide qualities are absent, and no much larger clonotype sits a single base away. Library generation was performed with RT-PCR. The sequencer was an Illumina HiSeq 2500. TCRdb took the public reads, trimmed them with fastp at Q25, ran MiXCR for clone calling and kept in-frame beta chains. Every CDR3 protein is listed once, alongside the most common genes and DNA of its rows. The table for this sample lists roughly 500,000 distinct CDR3 sequences; about 15% of them were counted only once. 2.5% to 3.5% of the sample rests with the top ten.

The rearranged chain carries TRBV12-3 or TRBV12-4 and TRBJ2-7, with the D gene not confidently named. The clonotype comes from a man in his fifties or sixties who received an inactivated influenza vaccine. Donor details come from another sample of the same person, matched by shared clones. Sample: CD4+ T cells sorted from PBMCs, taken less than 30 months after vaccination. The CDR3 reads as follows: CASSLDRDYEQYF. The bases read TGTGCCAGCAGTTTAGACAGAGACTACGAGCAGTACTTC.